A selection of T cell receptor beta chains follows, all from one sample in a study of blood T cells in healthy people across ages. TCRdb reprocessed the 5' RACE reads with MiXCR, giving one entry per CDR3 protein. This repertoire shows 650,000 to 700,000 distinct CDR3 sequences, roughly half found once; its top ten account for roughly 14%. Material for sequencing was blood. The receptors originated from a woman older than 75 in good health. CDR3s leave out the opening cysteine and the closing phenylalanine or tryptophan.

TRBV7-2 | ASSLANHLGFEQF
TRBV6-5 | ASTRGSGGYNEQF
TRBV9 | ASSVGSSGANVLT
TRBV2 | ASSDEGVNTEAF
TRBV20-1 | SAATSVPQETQY
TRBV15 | ATSRESSGNNEQF
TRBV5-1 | ASSLDFNLETQY
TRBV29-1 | SVLDSGYEQY
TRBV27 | ASSRTQRPRETQY
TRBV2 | ASSETGDGEKLF
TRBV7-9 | ASSLQGLAGENEQF
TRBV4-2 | ASSQDGDGRWTEAF
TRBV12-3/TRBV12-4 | ASSPLASGANVLT
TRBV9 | ASSVGQGAYEQY
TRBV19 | ASRRTSGAYNEQF
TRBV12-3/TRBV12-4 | ASSLGQGEAYGYT
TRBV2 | ASSVWADDQPQH
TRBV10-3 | KTRRDAYEQY
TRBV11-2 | ASSLDQNAKQF
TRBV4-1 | ASSQDRRQGRSGSYNEQF
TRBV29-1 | SVLSGRATRSEQF
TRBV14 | ASSQELREKLF
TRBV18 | ASPPRLLAGGETQY
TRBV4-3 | ASSQDPAGQPYEQY
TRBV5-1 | ASSRGTGPDTQY
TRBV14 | ASRDAWQGVHEQY
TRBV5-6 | ASSSRGGSYNGQY
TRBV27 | ASGPLGGLTYNEQF
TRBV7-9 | ASSTGQKTNEKLF
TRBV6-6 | ASSYDRPDLREKLF
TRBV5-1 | ASSYRQGNAGELF
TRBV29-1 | SVLAGGQETQY
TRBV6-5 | AAWTTPAEQY